A single sample gave rise to the 4 T cell receptor beta chains below, sequenced in a study of PD-1 blockade in mismatch repair-deficient tumors. Data came from immunoSEQ multiplex PCR; TCRdb stores just in-frame clones and leaves some out. The sample has about 63,000 clones, about 87% seen once. Specimen: peripheral blood, collected 52 weeks after starting pembrolizumab. These receptors came from an adult with mismatch repair-deficient cancer.

The chain recombines TRBV6-1 with TRBJ2-1, with TRBD1 matching 7 bases. The CDR3 consists of 13 residues. After removal of 3 bases from V and 12 bases from J, the junction contained 8 bases not matched to a gene. Germline loops: CDR1 MNHNS, CDR2 SASEGT. Here the CDR3 reads CASSDHDRVGQFF. CDR3 in DNA: TGTGCCAGCAGTGACCACGACAGGGTAGGGCAGTTCTTC.

The rearrangement joins TRBV25-1 to TRBJ2-7, with 7 bases identical to TRBD2. V trimming: 8 bases; J trimming: 2 bases; junction bases outside the gene matches: 9. The CDR3 has 14 residues. Germline CDR1 and CDR2: MGHDK and SYGVNS. CDR3 protein: CASCDSGGPYEQYF. CDR3 sequence (DNA): TGTGCCAGCTGCGACTCGGGGGGACCCTACGAGCAGTACTTC.

The gene calls are TRBV6-5 and TRBJ2-1, with TRBD2 matching 10 bases. This CDR3 contains 13 residues. Germline loops: CDR1 MNHEY, CDR2 SVGAGI. V lost 10 bases to trimming and J lost 6 bases; unmatched junction nucleotides: 6. Here the CDR3 reads CAIGASGSNEQFF. DNA of the CDR3: TGTGCCATTGGGGCTAGCGGGAGCAATGAGCAGTTCTTC.

The rearrangement joins TRBV19 to TRBJ2-3; a weak D match, TRBD2 (6 bases). V was clipped by 3 bases and J by 5 bases, with 15 bases between them. The length of the CDR3 is 15 residues. Germline CDR1 LNHDA, CDR2 SQIVND (reference sequence). CDR3: CASSIIGGVGDTQYF. DNA for the CDR3: TGTGCCAGTAGTATCATCGGGGGTGTTGGAGATACGCAGTATTTT.